A selection of T cell receptor beta chains follows, all from one sample in a study of spatial heterogeneity in lung cancer. TCRdb called the 5' RACE reads again in MiXCR, with one record for every CDR3 protein. The data hold fewer than 20,000 distinct CDR3 sequences, with around 6.8% observed a single time. The specimen comprised lung tumor tissue, sampled at surgery. The receptors stem from a female donor with early-stage non-small cell lung cancer. Both conserved end residues are part of each CDR3. The order of the fields is J gene, clone size, V gene, D gene, CDR3 DNA, CDR3 protein. The D gene is left open where the match is weak. Some rows mark clone size as missing; the rest say once, few, many or name a class of expanded clone.

j_gene: TRBJ1-1
abundance: many
v_gene: TRBV4-1
d_gene: NA
CDR3nt: TGCGCCAGCAGCCCCCGGGGGGTCCTCCGGACTGAAGCTTTCTTT
CDR3aa: CASSPRGVLRTEAFF

j_gene: TRBJ2-2
abundance: many
v_gene: TRBV7-9
d_gene: NA
CDR3nt: TGTGCCAGCAGCTTAGCTACAGGGATTGTCGGGGAGCTGTTTTTT
CDR3aa: CASSLATGIVGELFF

j_gene: TRBJ2-5
abundance: NA
v_gene: TRBV5-1
d_gene: NA
CDR3nt: TGCGCCAGCTCGGACAGTCGACTACAAGAGACCCAGTACTTC
CDR3aa: CASSDSRLQETQYF

j_gene: TRBJ1-3
abundance: many
v_gene: TRBV28
d_gene: TRBD1
CDR3nt: TGTGCCAGCAGTTTTGGGACAGGGCGGCACACCATATATTTT
CDR3aa: CASSFGTGRHTIYF

j_gene: TRBJ2-1
abundance: NA
v_gene: TRBV12-3/TRBV12-4
d_gene: NA
CDR3nt: TGTGCCAGCCGAGCGGTGGTCCATGAGCAGTTCTTC
CDR3aa: CASRAVVHEQFF

j_gene: TRBJ1-1
abundance: many
v_gene: TRBV4-1
d_gene: TRBD1
CDR3nt: TGCGCCAGCAGCCAAGCTAAACGACAGGGGAACACTGAAGCTTTCTTT
CDR3aa: CASSQAKRQGNTEAFF

j_gene: TRBJ1-3
abundance: medium-sized
v_gene: TRBV28
d_gene: NA
CDR3nt: TGTGCCAGCAGGGCTCAGGGGTACTCTGGAAACACCATATATTTT
CDR3aa: CASRAQGYSGNTIYF

j_gene: TRBJ2-4
abundance: many
v_gene: TRBV7-2
d_gene: TRBD1
CDR3nt: TGTGCCAGCAGCTTTGGGACAGGGGGCGGGTTATGGAAAAACATTCAGTACTTC
CDR3aa: CASSFGTGGGLWKNIQYF

j_gene: TRBJ1-5
abundance: many
v_gene: TRBV18
d_gene: NA
CDR3nt: TGTGCCAGCTCACCAGGGTCGGGCCAGCCCCAGCATTTT
CDR3aa: CASSPGSGQPQHF

j_gene: TRBJ1-2
abundance: many
v_gene: TRBV19
d_gene: NA
CDR3nt: TGTGCCAGCCTAAATGCCCCCGGGGTTCATGGCTACACCTTC
CDR3aa: CASLNAPGVHGYTF

j_gene: TRBJ1-2
abundance: many
v_gene: TRBV12-3/TRBV12-4
d_gene: NA
CDR3nt: TGTGCCAGCAGTTTCCAAGGGTTCCGTGGCTACACCTTC
CDR3aa: CASSFQGFRGYTF

j_gene: TRBJ2-1
abundance: NA
v_gene: TRBV20-1
d_gene: NA
CDR3nt: TGCAGTGCAAGAAACAGTTATCGAAATGAGCAGTTCTTC
CDR3aa: CSARNSYRNEQFF

j_gene: TRBJ2-4
abundance: NA
v_gene: TRBV28
d_gene: NA
CDR3nt: TGTGCCAGCACTCCATCACAGGGTGCCAAAAACATTCAGTACTTC
CDR3aa: CASTPSQGAKNIQYF

j_gene: TRBJ1-6
abundance: many
v_gene: TRBV20-1
d_gene: TRBD1
CDR3nt: TGCAGTGCTAGAGATCGGGAAGGGGGCAGTTATAATTCACCCCTCCACTTT
CDR3aa: CSARDREGGSYNSPLHF

j_gene: TRBJ1-4
abundance: many
v_gene: TRBV12-3/TRBV12-4
d_gene: TRBD1
CDR3nt: TGTGCCAGCAGTTCCGGACAGGCGAGGACTAATGAAAAACTGTTTTTT
CDR3aa: CASSSGQARTNEKLFF

j_gene: TRBJ1-5
abundance: few
v_gene: TRBV20-1
d_gene: NA
CDR3nt: TGCAGTGCTAGAGAGGGAGGGCGAAACAATCAGCCCCAGCATTTT
CDR3aa: CSAREGGRNNQPQHF

j_gene: TRBJ2-3
abundance: NA
v_gene: TRBV7-3
d_gene: TRBD2
CDR3nt: TGTGCCAGCAGCTTACGGGGGGAATACACAGATACGCAGTATTTT
CDR3aa: CASSLRGEYTDTQYF

j_gene: TRBJ2-4
abundance: NA
v_gene: TRBV18
d_gene: NA
CDR3nt: TGTGCCAGCTCACCACCGCAGAAAAAAAACATTCAGTACTTC
CDR3aa: CASSPPQKKNIQYF

j_gene: TRBJ2-1
abundance: many
v_gene: TRBV5-1
d_gene: TRBD2
CDR3nt: TGCGCCAGCGGCGAACGCCCCACCCCAGCGGGGGGGCACAATGAGCAGTTCTTC
CDR3aa: CASGERPTPAGGHNEQFF

j_gene: TRBJ1-1
abundance: NA
v_gene: TRBV6-1
d_gene: NA
CDR3nt: TGTGCCAGCAGTGTAGATCCCGGAGGGACTGAAGCTTTCTTT
CDR3aa: CASSVDPGGTEAFF

j_gene: TRBJ2-3
abundance: medium-sized
v_gene: TRBV24-1
d_gene: NA
CDR3nt: TGTGCCACCAGTGATTTGGGGGACCGTACTAGCCCAGATACGCAGTATTTT
CDR3aa: CATSDLGDRTSPDTQYF

j_gene: TRBJ1-6
abundance: many
v_gene: TRBV2
d_gene: TRBD1
CDR3nt: TGTGCCAGCAGTGCGAGGGGGCACACGGATTCACCCCTCCACTTT
CDR3aa: CASSARGHTDSPLHF

j_gene: TRBJ2-5
abundance: few
v_gene: TRBV20-1
d_gene: TRBD2
CDR3nt: TGCAGTGCTAGGGATGGACTAGCGGGGGCGGGGACCCAGTACTTC
CDR3aa: CSARDGLAGAGTQYF

j_gene: TRBJ2-2
abundance: many
v_gene: TRBV7-3
d_gene: NA
CDR3nt: TGTGCCAGCAGCTTAACGGGCGGGGCTAACACCGGGGAGCTGTTTTTT
CDR3aa: CASSLTGGANTGELFF

j_gene: TRBJ2-7
abundance: many
v_gene: TRBV27
d_gene: TRBD1
CDR3nt: TGTGCCAGCAGTTCCGGGACAGGGGGCGAGCAGTACTTC
CDR3aa: CASSSGTGGEQYF

j_gene: TRBJ2-3
abundance: many
v_gene: TRBV7-3
d_gene: TRBD2
CDR3nt: TGTGCCAGCAGCGGCAGCGGGGGTGGAGATACGCAGTATTTT
CDR3aa: CASSGSGGGDTQYF

j_gene: TRBJ2-5
abundance: many
v_gene: TRBV7-2
d_gene: NA
CDR3nt: TGTGCCAGCAGCTTACTAGGGCTTCAAGAGACCCAGTACTTC
CDR3aa: CASSLLGLQETQYF

j_gene: TRBJ2-6
abundance: many
v_gene: TRBV15
d_gene: NA
CDR3nt: TGTGCCACCAGCAGACAGGGGGGCCCTCCTGGGGCCAACGTCCTGACTTTC
CDR3aa: CATSRQGGPPGANVLTF

j_gene: TRBJ2-2
abundance: many
v_gene: TRBV5-1
d_gene: TRBD1
CDR3nt: TGCGCCAGCAGCGCCGGGACAGCGAACACCGGGGAGCTGTTTTTT
CDR3aa: CASSAGTANTGELFF

j_gene: TRBJ2-3
abundance: many
v_gene: TRBV21-1
d_gene: NA
CDR3nt: TGTGCCAGCAGCAAAGACGCGGGGACAGATACGCAGTATTTT
CDR3aa: CASSKDAGTDTQYF

j_gene: TRBJ1-2
abundance: many
v_gene: TRBV29-1
d_gene: TRBD1
CDR3nt: TGCAGCGTTGACCCCTCGACAGGGGAGCGAGGCTATGGCTACACCTTC
CDR3aa: CSVDPSTGERGYGYTF

j_gene: TRBJ2-5
abundance: many
v_gene: TRBV28
d_gene: TRBD2
CDR3nt: TGTGCCAGCAGTTTCCTCGGACTAGCAGGCCAAGAGACCCAGTACTTC
CDR3aa: CASSFLGLAGQETQYF

j_gene: TRBJ2-5
abundance: many
v_gene: TRBV6-1
d_gene: NA
CDR3nt: TGTGCCAGCAGTGCCCGGTGGGGCTCCCAAGAGACCCAGTACTTC
CDR3aa: CASSARWGSQETQYF

j_gene: TRBJ1-6
abundance: many
v_gene: TRBV2
d_gene: NA
CDR3nt: TGTGCCAGCAGTGACAGGTTGGGGTCACCCCTCCACTTT
CDR3aa: CASSDRLGSPLHF

j_gene: TRBJ2-3
abundance: many
v_gene: TRBV20-1
d_gene: NA
CDR3nt: TGCAGTGCTAATAGCGGCTACACAGATACGCAGTATTTT
CDR3aa: CSANSGYTDTQYF

j_gene: TRBJ2-2
abundance: NA
v_gene: TRBV19
d_gene: TRBD2
CDR3nt: TGTGCCAGTACCACCGGGGGGGCTGGCGGGGAGCTGTTTTTT
CDR3aa: CASTTGGAGGELFF

j_gene: TRBJ1-2
abundance: many
v_gene: TRBV18
d_gene: TRBD1
CDR3nt: TGTGCCAGCTCACCAGACCGACAGGGGGGTTACTATGGCTACACCTTC
CDR3aa: CASSPDRQGGYYGYTF

j_gene: TRBJ2-4
abundance: NA
v_gene: TRBV10-3
d_gene: NA
CDR3nt: TGTGCCATCAGTGAGAAGGGGGAAGACATTCAGTACTTC
CDR3aa: CAISEKGEDIQYF

j_gene: TRBJ1-3
abundance: many
v_gene: TRBV29-1
d_gene: NA
CDR3nt: TGCAGCGTGAGGGAGACGAGCTTCTCTGGAAACACCATATATTTT
CDR3aa: CSVRETSFSGNTIYF

j_gene: TRBJ2-3
abundance: many
v_gene: TRBV28
d_gene: TRBD1
CDR3nt: TGTGCCAGCAGTTCGGGACAGGCCACAGATACGCAGTATTTT
CDR3aa: CASSSGQATDTQYF

j_gene: TRBJ1-1
abundance: many
v_gene: TRBV9
d_gene: NA
CDR3nt: TGTGCCAGCAGCGTAGTCGGGGGTGAAACTGAAGCTTTCTTT
CDR3aa: CASSVVGGETEAFF

j_gene: TRBJ1-1
abundance: NA
v_gene: TRBV20-1
d_gene: TRBD1
CDR3nt: TGCAGTGCTGGACAGGCCGTTCACACTGAAGCTTTCTTT
CDR3aa: CSAGQAVHTEAFF

j_gene: TRBJ2-7
abundance: medium-sized
v_gene: TRBV27
d_gene: TRBD2
CDR3nt: TGTGCCAGCTCATGGACTAGGAATAACGAGCAGTACTTC
CDR3aa: CASSWTRNNEQYF